The 10 T cell receptor beta chains in this list originate from one sample, sequenced in a study of TIL therapy for anti-PD-1-resistant metastatic lung cancer. The libraries were made with immunoSEQ v3. Here immunoSEQ multiplex PCR was the method, and the copy in TCRdb shows in-frame clones only, minus some. The sample records tens of thousands of clones, 65% to 80% being singletons. Stated time point: pre-treatment sample, taken before nivolumab and TIL therapy. The material was blood, obtained at baseline. The receptors shown here come from a woman between 30 and 80 years old with non-small cell lung cancer.

The chain has TRBV28 and TRBJ1-5; 9 positions agree with TRBD1. The CDR3 extends over 14 amino acids. Per germline, CDR1 MDHEN and CDR2 SYDVKM. V was pared by 4 bases and J by 4 bases, with 2 bases of the junction left unmatched. This CDR3 is CASSSGQGNQPQHF. CDR3 bases: TGTGCCAGCAGTTCGGGACAGGGTAATCAGCCCCAGCATTTT.

This clone is categorized as medium-sized (0.01 to 0.1%). The V and J genes are TRBV7-8 and TRBJ1-5; no reliable D call. The CDR3 runs to 14 residues. The germline V and J ends were trimmed by 5 bases and 6 bases, with 14 bases remaining between them. CDR1 is SGHVS, CDR2 FQNEAQ, per germline. The CDR3 here is CASSNGVGPQPQHF. Written as DNA, the CDR3 is TGTGCCAGCAGCAATGGGGTCGGGCCTCAGCCCCAGCATTTT.

The rearrangement joins TRBV7-6 to TRBJ2-1; the D is unclear. The CDR3 extends over 15 amino acids. CDR1 and CDR2 (germline): SGHVS, FNYEAQ. The V gene lost 0 bases and the J gene lost 0 bases, with 6 bases spanning the gap. CDR3 nucleotide sequence: TGTGCCAGCAGCTTAGCGGGAAGCTCCTACAATGAGCAGTTCTTC. As protein: CASSLAGSSYNEQFF.

The chain uses TRBV4-1 and TRBJ1-2; tentative D call: TRBD1 (6 bases). CDR1 and CDR2 from the germline V gene are MGHRA and YSYEKL. The CDR3 covers 15 residues. Trimming shortened V by 5 bases and J by 7 bases, and 20 bases separated the two germline ends. For the CDR3, the DNA is TGCGCCAGCAGCGAGGGACGGGGGGGCTTGGGTGGCTACACCTTC. Its translation is CASSEGRGGLGGYTF.

V usage is TRBV6-5 and J usage is TRBJ2-2; 8 bases are a match to TRBD2. In germline, CDR1 is MNHEY, CDR2 SVGAGI. This CDR3 has 16 residues. The junction had 5 bases not matched to a gene; V was cut back by 0 bases and J by 5 bases. The CDR3 DNA is TGTGCCAGCAGTTACTCGAGGGCTAGCGGGACCGGGGAGCTGTTTTTT. Its protein product is CASSYSRASGTGELFF.

The chain joins TRBV6-5 to TRBJ2-3; a weak D match, TRBD2 (7 bases). Per the germline V gene, CDR1 is MNHEY and CDR2 is SVGAGI. The ends were cut back, 4 bases at V and 3 bases at J, with 17 bases in the middle. The CDR3 spans 16 residues. CDR3 residues: CASSSLGAGGTDTQYF. The CDR3 DNA reads as TGTGCCAGCAGTTCCTTGGGGGCCGGGGGGACAGATACGCAGTATTTT.

The chain uses TRBV11-3 and TRBJ1-5, with D unclear. There are 14 residues in the CDR3. Germline CDR1 reads SGHNT; CDR2 reads YENEEA. V shed 5 bases and J shed 0 bases, with 8 bases lying between them. The CDR3 DNA is TGTGCCAGCAGCCCTCCGTATAGCAATCAGCCCCAGCATTTT. This codes for CASSPPYSNQPQHF.

The chain uses TRBV11-3 and TRBJ1-5, with D unclear. Trimming pared 1 base from V and 6 bases from J, leaving 25 bases between. The germline V gene has CDR1 SGHNT and CDR2 YENEEA. The CDR3 has 19 residues. The CDR3 protein is CASSLVFPGKGWNAQPQHF. The CDR3 nucleotides are TGTGCCAGCAGCTTAGTTTTTCCAGGAAAAGGGTGGAACGCTCAGCCCCAGCATTTT.

This chain uses TRBV5-1 with TRBJ2-3; D not resolved. Deletions cut 0 bases from V and 2 bases from J, with 10 bases between. The CDR3 has 15 residues. Germline V CDR1 and CDR2: SGHRS, YFSETQ. The DNA for the CDR3 is TGCGCCAGCAGCTTGGGAGCGCAGTCCACAGATACGCAGTATTTT. Encoded protein: CASSLGAQSTDTQYF.

The chain has TRBV4-2 and TRBJ2-3; 14 positions agree with TRBD2. This CDR3 is 17 amino acids long. Trimming cost V 0 bases and J 5 bases; bases outside gene matches: 4. Per germline, CDR1 LGHNA and CDR2 YNFKEQ. In DNA, the CDR3 is TGTGCCAGCAGCCAAGAGGGGACTAGCGGGGGCAAAGATACGCAGTATTTT. Translation gives CASSQEGTSGGKDTQYF.